Below, 22 T cell receptor beta chains from the same sample are listed, as sequenced in a study of T cells in Graves' hyperthyroidism and ophthalmopathy. RNA transcripts provided the source from which TCR beta CDR3 regions were amplified. With the HTBI primer set, the TCR CDR3 went through a first round of RT-PCR. TCRdb reprocessed the multiplex PCR reads with MiXCR, giving one entry per CDR3 protein. The data hold 130,000 to 150,000 distinct CDR3 sequences, with more than 20% observed a single time. Material for sequencing was blood. Receptors originate from a woman aged 50 to 65 with Graves' hyperthyroidism that later progressed to Graves' ophthalmopathy.

The sample holds many counts of this clonotype. V gene TRBV27 combines with J gene TRBJ2-1; D may match TRBD1 or TRBD2 (5 bases each). Germline CDR1 is MNHEY and CDR2 is SMNVEV (reference sequence). This CDR3 is built from 14 residues. The germline V and J ends were trimmed by 8 bases and 3 bases, with 14 bases remaining between them. This CDR3 reads CASVGRGNYNEQFF. DNA of the CDR3: TGTGCCAGCGTGGGGCGAGGGAACTACAATGAGCAGTTCTTC.

This clonotype was observed a few times. The gene calls are TRBV5-1 and TRBJ2-7; TRBD2 agrees at 9 bases. CDR1 and CDR2 (germline): SGHRS, YFSETQ. The CDR3 loop spans 14 amino acids. Germline trimming cut 0 bases from V and 5 bases from J; bases unmatched to any gene: 3. The CDR3: CASSLEPSGDEQYF. CDR3 in DNA: TGCGCCAGCAGCTTGGAGCCTAGCGGGGACGAGCAGTACTTC.

This clonotype was counted a single time. This could be a read error, since a much larger clone is one nucleotide away. The V call is TRBV2, the J call TRBJ1-4; D uncertain. The CDR3 has 14 amino acids. Germline CDR1 and CDR2: SNHLY and FYNNEI. Trimming pared 4 bases from V and 4 bases from J, leaving 10 bases between. The CDR3 sequence: CASSGGSYNEKLFF. The DNA of the CDR3 is TGTGCCAGCAGTGGAGGGTCTTATAATGAAAAACTGTTTTTT.

V is TRBV6-1 and J is TRBJ2-1; 12 bases fit TRBD2. The V gene's germline CDR1 is MNHNS and CDR2 SASEGT. V lost 8 bases and J lost 10; bases outside the gene matches: 15. The CDR3 sequence is 16 residues long. This chain's CDR3 is CASSLGLAGAPREQFF. CDR3 nucleotide sequence: TGTGCCAGCTCCCTGGGACTAGCGGGTGCCCCCCGGGAGCAGTTCTTC.

This clonotype was observed at least ten times. The genes are TRBV12-3 or TRBV12-4 and TRBJ2-1; the match to TRBD1 covers 8 bases. The CDR3 runs to 14 residues. Trimming removed 5 bases from V and 3 bases from J; junction bases left unmatched: 3. The DNA of the CDR3 is TGTGCCAGCAGTCAGGGGGCCAGCTACAATGAGCAGTTCTTC. This gives the protein CASSQGASYNEQFF.

This clonotype was recorded a few times. V and J are TRBV5-1 and TRBJ2-7; D is undetermined. CDR1 SGHRS and CDR2 YFSETQ come from the germline V gene. The length of the CDR3 is 11 residues. V lost 0 bases, J lost 6 bases, and 4 bases lay in between. CDR3 nucleotides: TGCGCCAGCAGCTTGGATCGCGAGCAGTACTTC. Encoded protein: CASSLDREQYF.

There are many counts of this clonotype. This rearrangement joins TRBV6-1 to TRBJ1-2; no firm D call. V shed 5 bases and J shed 7 bases, with 11 bases lying between them. This CDR3 is 12 amino acids long. Per the germline V gene, CDR1 is MNHNS and CDR2 is SASEGT. The chain's CDR3 is CASSSWDFGYTF. The CDR3 bases are TGTGCCAGCAGTTCGTGGGATTTTGGCTACACCTTC.

Many counts were recorded for this clonotype. The V and J genes are TRBV27 and TRBJ2-1; possibly TRBD2 for D (7 bases). Germline loops: CDR1 MNHEY, CDR2 SMNVEV (reference sequence). The CDR3 runs to 15 residues. The ends were cut back, 2 bases at V and 6 bases at J, with 14 bases in the middle. The CDR3 protein is CASSLQPGEGNEQFF. CDR3 in DNA: TGTGCCAGCAGTTTACAGCCAGGGGAGGGCAATGAGCAGTTCTTC.

This clonotype has at least ten counts. The CDR3 nucleotides read TGTGCCACCAGCAGACCCGACAGGGGCCCCAATCAGCCCCAGCATTTT. This sequence encodes CATSRPDRGPNQPQHF. V usage is TRBV15 and J usage is TRBJ1-5; 8 nucleotides line up with TRBD1. J gave up 3 bases and V 2 bases, and 6 bases lay outside the gene matches. This CDR3 is built from 16 residues. In germline, CDR1 is LNHNV, CDR2 YYDKDF (reference sequence). Filled out from reference TRBV15 and TRBJ1-5, the complete variable domain reads DAMVIQNPRYQVTQFGKPVTLSCSQTLNHNVMYWYQQKSSQAPKLLFHYYDKDFNNEADTPDNFQSRRPNTSFCFLDIRSPGLGDTAMYLCATSRPDRGPNQPQHFGDGTRLSIL.

This clonotype has a count of ten or more. The chain combines TRBV27 with TRBJ2-7; a possible D gene is TRBD1 (6 bases). CDR1 and CDR2 from the germline V gene are MNHEY and SMNVEV (reference sequence). CDR3 length equals 14 residues. V lost 3 bases to trimming and J lost 9 bases, with 18 bases between them. The CDR3 loop is CASSLKGDGGAQYF. Written as DNA, the CDR3 is TGTGCCAGCAGTTTGAAGGGGGACGGAGGTGCGCAGTACTTC.

The CDR3 DNA is TGCGCCAGCAGCCAAGCCGGGACAGGGGCCCACGAGCAGTACTTC. The encoded protein is CASSQAGTGAHEQYF. The J gene is TRBJ2-7, the V gene TRBV4-1; 10 bases agree with TRBD1. Losses at the gene ends were 1 base for V and 5 bases for J; bases not matched to a gene: 5. Germline V CDR1 and CDR2: MGHRA, YSYEKL. This CDR3 contains 15 residues.

This clonotype was seen repeatedly, ten times or more. The chain recombines TRBV6-1 with TRBJ1-6; TRBD1 matches 9 bases. The germline gives CDR1 MNHNS, CDR2 SASEGT. J gave up 7 bases and V 7 bases, and 5 bases lay outside the gene matches. The CDR3 loop spans 14 amino acids. The CDR3 DNA is TGTGCCAGCACCACCGGGACAGGGAATTCACCCCTCCACTTT. This encodes CASTTGTGNSPLHF.

This clonotype appeared a single time. Germline and junction disagree at one end, which may indicate a read error. This chain uses TRBV11-2 with TRBJ2-5, with D perhaps matching TRBD1 (6 bases). There are 15 residues in the CDR3. Germline CDR1 SGHAT, CDR2 FQNNGV. CDR3 in amino acids: CASSLGFQGQETQYF. DNA for the CDR3: TGTGCCAGCAGCTTAGGTTTCCAGGGGCAAGAGACCCAGTATTTC.

The chain is built from TRBV6-1 and TRBJ1-5, with a weak D call TRBD1 (5 bases). Germline CDR1 MNHNS, CDR2 SASEGT. Trimming stripped 5 bases from V and 7 bases from J, with 21 bases between. This CDR3 has 16 residues. The CDR3 spells CASSRAVGQVSQPQHF. The CDR3 nucleotides read TGTGCCAGCAGTCGCGCGGTAGGACAAGTCAGCCAGCCCCAGCATTTT.

This clonotype was counted between two and nine times. The chain joins TRBV2 to TRBJ2-3; a possible D gene is TRBD2 (5 bases). The length of the CDR3 is 14 residues. Germline CDR1 and CDR2: SNHLY and FYNNEI. Trimming left V 10 bases short and J 2 bases short, with 16 bases between. CDR3 sequence (DNA): TGTGCCACCAGACCAGCGGAGCTCACAGATACGCAGTATTTT. Protein: CATRPAELTDTQYF.

This clonotype was recorded many times. The genes are TRBV5-1 and TRBJ2-7; no reliable D call. V was clipped by 2 bases and J by 6 bases, with 6 bases between them. Germline V gene sequence: CDR1 SGHRS, CDR2 YFSETQ. The CDR3 is made up of 11 amino acids. As DNA, the CDR3 is TGCGCCAGCAGCTTCGGAGTCGAGCAGTACTTC. This codes for CASSFGVEQYF.

At least ten counts were recorded for this clonotype. V gene TRBV5-1 combines with J gene TRBJ2-7, with D possibly TRBD1 on 5 matching bases. Germline V gene lookup returns CDR1 SGHRS and CDR2 YFSETQ. V was pared by 0 bases and J by 3 bases, with 13 bases between. The length of the CDR3 is 15 residues. The CDR3 sequence: CASSLAAGSGYEQYF. The CDR3 DNA sequence: TGCGCCAGCAGCTTGGCCGCAGGGTCAGGCTACGAGCAGTACTTC.

The V gene is TRBV7-9, the J gene TRBJ2-3; no firm D call. The V gene's germline CDR1 is SEHNR and CDR2 FQNEAQ (reference sequence). The CDR3 length is 13 residues. With 3 bases removed from V and 5 bases from J, the gap between germline ends came to 9 bases. CDR3 DNA sequence: TGTGCCAGCAGCTTCTTCCGGAGAGATACGCAGTATTTT. Protein sequence: CASSFFRRDTQYF. The full variable domain, completed using reference TRBV7-9 and TRBJ2-3, is DTGVSQNPRHKITKRGQNVTFRCDPISEHNRLYWYRQTLGQGPEFLTYFQNEAQLEKSRLLSDRFSAERPKGSFSTLEIQRTEQGDSAMYLCASSFFRRDTQYFGPGTRLTVL.

This clonotype was seen repeatedly, ten times or more. The chain carries TRBV20-1 and TRBJ2-1; 7 nucleotides agree with TRBD2. CDR3 length: 14 residues. Germline CDR1 reads DFQATT; CDR2 reads SNEGSKA (reference sequence). The J segment lost 8 bases and the V segment lost 6 bases, leaving 13 bases of the junction unmatched. The CDR3 coding sequence is TGCAGTGCCAACGACGGCGGGAGAGACGATGAGCAGTTCTTC. This codes for CSANDGGRDDEQFF.

This chain joins TRBV9 and TRBJ1-1; D unclear. Germline CDR1 is SGDLS and CDR2 is YYNGEE. V lost 0 bases to trimming and J lost 8 bases, with 8 bases between them. This CDR3 is built from 12 residues. CDR3 residues: CASSVVGREAFF. The DNA for the CDR3 is TGTGCCAGCAGCGTAGTGGGCAGGGAAGCTTTCTTT.

At least ten counts were recorded for this clonotype. The V call is TRBV18, the J call TRBJ2-5; D might be TRBD1 (7 bases). Between the trimmed V and J ends, which lost 6 bases and 6 bases, there was a span of 20 bases. In germline, CDR1 is KGHSH, CDR2 LQKENI. The CDR3 consists of 15 residues. CDR3 nucleotide sequence: TGTGCCAGCTCGTACCCTGGAGGGGGCAAAAAGACCCAGTACTTC. It is translated as CASSYPGGGKKTQYF.

This clonotype has ten or more counts. The genes are TRBV28 and TRBJ2-3; 11 bases match TRBD2. CDR1 and CDR2 (germline): MDHEN, SYDVKM. The CDR3 spans 21 residues. J lost 4 bases, V lost 4 bases, and 22 bases had no gene match. CDR3 DNA sequence: TGTGCCAGCAGTTCACGAAAAGCTACCCCACTAGCGGGAGCCAGGGCAGATACGCAGTATTTT. It encodes CASSSRKATPLAGARADTQYF.